The T cell receptor (beta chain) described here comes from a study of blood T cells in healthy people across ages. This clonotype was observed a handful of times. Sample-barcoded 5' priming and a J-beta primer mix drove a second PCR of roughly 7 to 11 cycles. TCRdb reprocessed the 5' RACE reads with MiXCR, giving one entry per CDR3 protein. Here the sample spans hundreds of thousands of distinct CDR3 sequences, 22% being singletons. Material: blood. The sequence derives from a man aged 70 or older in good health.

CDR3 residues: CSARPRAGGNTIYF. CDR3 nucleotides: TGCAGTGCTAGACCCAGGGCGGGCGGAAACACCATATATTTT. The V call is TRBV20-1, the J call TRBJ1-3; D is possibly TRBD1 (5 bases). Trimming removed 2 bases at V and 4 bases at J, with 12 bases between. The germline gives CDR1 DFQATT, CDR2 SNEGSKA (reference sequence). The CDR3 length is 14 residues.